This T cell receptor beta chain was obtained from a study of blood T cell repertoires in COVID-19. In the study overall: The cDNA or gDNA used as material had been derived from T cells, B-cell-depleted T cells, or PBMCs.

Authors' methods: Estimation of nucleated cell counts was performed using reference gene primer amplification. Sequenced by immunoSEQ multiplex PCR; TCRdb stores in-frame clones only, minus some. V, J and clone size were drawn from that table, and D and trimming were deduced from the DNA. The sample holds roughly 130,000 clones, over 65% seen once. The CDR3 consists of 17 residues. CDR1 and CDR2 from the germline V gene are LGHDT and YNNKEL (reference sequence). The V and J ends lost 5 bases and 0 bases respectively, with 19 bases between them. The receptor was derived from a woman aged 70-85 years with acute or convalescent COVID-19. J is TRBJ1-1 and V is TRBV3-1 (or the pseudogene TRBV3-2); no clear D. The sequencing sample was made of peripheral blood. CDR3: CASSNRALLEMNTEAFF. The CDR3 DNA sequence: TGTGCCAGCAGCAACCGAGCGCTCCTAGAAATGAACACTGAAGCTTTCTTT.